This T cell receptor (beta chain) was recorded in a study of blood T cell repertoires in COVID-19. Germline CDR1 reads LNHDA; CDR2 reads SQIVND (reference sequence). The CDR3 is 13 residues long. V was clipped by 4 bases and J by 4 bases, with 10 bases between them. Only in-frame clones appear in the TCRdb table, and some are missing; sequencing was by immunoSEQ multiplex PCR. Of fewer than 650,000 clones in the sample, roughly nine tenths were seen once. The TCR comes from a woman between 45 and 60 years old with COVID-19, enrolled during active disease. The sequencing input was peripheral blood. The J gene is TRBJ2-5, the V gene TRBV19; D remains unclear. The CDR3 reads CASSKTVRETQYF. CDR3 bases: TGTGCCAGTAGTAAAACAGTGCGAGAGACCCAGTACTTC.